The 8 T cell receptor beta chains listed next were all sequenced from one sample in a study of blood T cell repertoires in COVID-19. The table came from immunoSEQ multiplex PCR; TCRdb's copy has only in-frame clones and leaves some out. The table shows over 40,000 clones, with over 80% occurring only once. Sequencing used peripheral blood. All receptors derive from a man in his 60s with active COVID-19.

Only one count was recorded for this clone. A read error may account for a junction end that differs from germline. The rearrangement uses TRBV6-5 and TRBJ2-5, with 12 bases matching TRBD2. Germline lookup yields CDR1 MNHEY and CDR2 SVGAGI. This CDR3 is 14 amino acids long. DNA for the CDR3: TGTGCCAGCAGACGACTAGCGGGAGCCGACTCAGGGGACTTC. This gives the protein CASRRLAGADSGDF.

This clone has only one observation. This CDR3 reads CASSRAGYEQYF. The CDR3 DNA reads TGTGCCAGCAGCCGAGCAGGCTACGAGCAGTACTTC. The chain recombines TRBV7-2 with TRBJ2-7; the D is unclear. The V end lost 5 bases, the J end lost 3 bases, and 8 bases lay between the germline ends. CDR3 length: 12 residues. Per germline, CDR1 SGHTA and CDR2 FQGNSA.

The CDR3 bases are TGTGCCAGCAGTGTTGTTCCCTTCCAGACTTCGGAGACAGATACGCAGTATTTT. It yields the protein CASSVVPFQTSETDTQYF. The V gene is TRBV2, the J gene TRBJ2-3, with D unclear. The CDR3 is 18 amino acids. Germline CDR1 reads SNHLY; CDR2 reads FYNNEI. V lost 4 bases, J lost 3 bases, and 23 bases lay in between.

The J gene is TRBJ1-2, the V gene TRBV7-9, with 8 bases aligning to TRBD1. From germline, CDR1 is SEHNR and CDR2 FQNEAQ (reference sequence). This CDR3 has 15 amino acids. J was trimmed by 5 bases and V by 4 bases; bases with no gene match: 9. CDR3 DNA sequence: TGTGCCAGCAGCTCCACGACAGGGGTTCGATATGGCTACACCTTC. Encoded protein: CASSSTTGVRYGYTF.

This clone has only one observation. The CDR3 sequence is CASFSPGPNYGYTF. Here the CDR3 DNA reads TGTGCCAGCTTCTCCCCGGGTCCTAACTATGGCTACACCTTC. The chain employs TRBV28 and TRBJ1-2; D remains ambiguous. V lost 8 bases to trimming and J lost 0 bases, with 13 bases between them. The V gene's germline CDR1 is MDHEN and CDR2 SYDVKM. The CDR3 totals 14 residues.

This clone came up a few times. The gene calls are TRBV13 and TRBJ2-3; 8 bases match TRBD2. With 5 bases clipped from V and 1 base from J, the junction kept 5 bases outside the gene matches. The CDR3 loop spans 15 amino acids. Germline values: CDR1 PRHDT, CDR2 FYEKMQ (reference sequence). CDR3 in DNA: TGTGCCAGCAGCCCGTCGGGGGGGCGCACAGATACGCAGTATTTT. Its translation: CASSPSGGRTDTQYF.

This clone was observed once. The chain recombines TRBV7-9 with TRBJ1-1; D remains ambiguous. V lost 2 bases to trimming and J lost 1 base, with 5 bases between them. CDR1 and CDR2 (germline): SEHNR, FQNEAQ (reference sequence). The CDR3 contains 13 residues. CDR3 DNA sequence: TGTGCCAGCAGCTTATCAGGGAACACTGAAGCTTTCTTT. As protein: CASSLSGNTEAFF.

The genes are TRBV15 and TRBJ2-3; no firm D call. Between the trimmed V and J ends, which lost 0 bases and 6 bases, there was a span of 13 bases. Germline loops: CDR1 LNHNV, CDR2 YYDKDF (reference sequence). The CDR3 is 15 residues long. As DNA, the CDR3 is TGTGCCACCAGCAGAGAGGTCGCTAGAATCGATACGCAGTATTTT. Residues: CATSREVARIDTQYF.